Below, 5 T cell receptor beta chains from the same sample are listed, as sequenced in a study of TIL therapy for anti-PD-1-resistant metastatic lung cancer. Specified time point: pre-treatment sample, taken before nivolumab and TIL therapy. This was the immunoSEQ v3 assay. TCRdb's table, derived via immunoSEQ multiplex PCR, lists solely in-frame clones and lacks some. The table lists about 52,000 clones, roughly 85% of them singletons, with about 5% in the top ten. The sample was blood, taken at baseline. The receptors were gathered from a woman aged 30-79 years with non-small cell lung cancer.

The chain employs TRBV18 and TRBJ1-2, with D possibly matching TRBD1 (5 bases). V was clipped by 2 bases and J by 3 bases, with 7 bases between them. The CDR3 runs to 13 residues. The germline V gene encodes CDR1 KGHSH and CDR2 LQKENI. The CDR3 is CASSPSQDYGYTF. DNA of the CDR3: TGTGCCAGCTCACCATCACAGGACTATGGCTACACCTTC.

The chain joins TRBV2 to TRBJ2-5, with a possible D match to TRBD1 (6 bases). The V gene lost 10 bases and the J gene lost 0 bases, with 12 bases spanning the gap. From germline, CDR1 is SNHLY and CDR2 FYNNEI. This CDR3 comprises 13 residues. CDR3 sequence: CATNGQYQETQYF. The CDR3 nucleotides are TGTGCCACCAATGGACAGTACCAAGAGACCCAGTACTTC.

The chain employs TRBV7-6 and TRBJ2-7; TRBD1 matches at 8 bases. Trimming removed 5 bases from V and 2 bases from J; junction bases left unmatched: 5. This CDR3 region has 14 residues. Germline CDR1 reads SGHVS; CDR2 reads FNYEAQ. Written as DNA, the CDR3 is TGTGCCAGCAGCCCCGGACAGGGTACCTACGAGCAGTACTTC. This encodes CASSPGQGTYEQYF. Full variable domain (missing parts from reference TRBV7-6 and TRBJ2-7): GAGVSQSPRYKVTKRGQDVALRCDPISGHVSLYWYRQALGQGPEFLTYFNYEAQQDKSGLPNDRFSAERPEGSISTLTIQRTEQRDSAMYRCASSPGQGTYEQYFGPGTRLTVT.

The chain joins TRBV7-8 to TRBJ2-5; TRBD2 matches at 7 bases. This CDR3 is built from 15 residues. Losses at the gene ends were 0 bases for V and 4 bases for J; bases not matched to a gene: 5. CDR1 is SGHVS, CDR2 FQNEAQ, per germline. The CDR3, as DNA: TGTGCCAGCAGCTTAGCAAGGTCTAGCGGAGAGACCCAGTACTTC. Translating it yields CASSLARSSGETQYF.

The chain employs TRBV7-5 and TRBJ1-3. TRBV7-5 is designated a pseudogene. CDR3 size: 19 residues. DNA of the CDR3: TGTGTCAGAAGCGGTAGGGTCCCCGCAGGAGAAGTCTCTGGAAACACCATATATTTT. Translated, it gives CVRSGRVPAGEVSGNTIYF.